The present T cell receptor (beta chain) was sequenced within a study of blood T cell repertoires in COVID-19. The wider study: Specimens from acute and convalescent COVID-19 originated in the United States, Italy and Spain. PBMCs, B-cell-depleted T cells, or T cells provided the cDNA or gDNA that made up the material.

Authors' processing steps: Estimates of nucleated cell counts were drawn from the amplification of reference gene primers. Profiled with immunoSEQ multiplex PCR; TCRdb holds only in-frame clones, not every one. The V and J calls and clone size were taken over from that table, and D and trimming were inferred from the DNA. The sample yields a few hundred thousand clones, about 88% seen once. V was trimmed by 5 bases and J by 3 bases, leaving 14 bases between them. Germline CDR1 and CDR2: SGHTA and FQGNSA. The CDR3 loop spans 14 amino acids. This clone was observed a single time. Sequencing was carried out using peripheral blood. The chain links TRBV7-2 to TRBJ2-7; possible D gene TRBD1, 6 bases. The source is a man aged 70-80 years with acute or convalescent COVID-19. The CDR3 loop is CASSLHRVNYEQYF. CDR3 bases: TGTGCCAGCAGCCTGCACAGGGTTAACTACGAGCAGTACTTC.